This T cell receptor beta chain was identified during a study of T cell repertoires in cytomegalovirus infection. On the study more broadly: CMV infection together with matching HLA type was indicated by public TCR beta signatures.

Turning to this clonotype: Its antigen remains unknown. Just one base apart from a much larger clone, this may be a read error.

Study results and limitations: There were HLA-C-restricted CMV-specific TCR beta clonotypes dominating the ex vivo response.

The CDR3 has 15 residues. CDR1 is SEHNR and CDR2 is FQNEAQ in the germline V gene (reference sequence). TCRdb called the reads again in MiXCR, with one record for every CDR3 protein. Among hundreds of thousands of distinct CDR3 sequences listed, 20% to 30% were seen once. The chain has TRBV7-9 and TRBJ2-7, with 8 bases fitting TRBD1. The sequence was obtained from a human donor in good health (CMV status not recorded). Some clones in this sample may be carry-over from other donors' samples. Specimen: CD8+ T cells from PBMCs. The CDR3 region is CVSSQTGGSSYEQYV. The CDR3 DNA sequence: TGTGTCAGCAGCCAAACAGGGGGAAGCTCCTACGAGCAGTACGTC.